A selection of T cell receptor beta chains follows, all from one sample in a study of cytomegalovirus exposure and HLA in healthy donors. Produced via immunoSEQ multiplex PCR; TCRdb's table is partial and in-frame only. The table has about 180,000 clones, about four fifths seen once. Sequencing was performed on PBMCs. The source of these receptors is a woman younger than 45 in good health and CMV-seronegative. CDR3s include the opening cysteine and the closing phenylalanine or tryptophan. Each record gives: D gene, CDR3 length, J gene, clone size, V gene, CDR3 DNA, CDR3 protein. D genes are given only for firm matches. Size tells how often a clone was seen (once, few, many) or the class of an expanded clone, and some rows leave it out.

d_gene: -
len: 13
j_gene: TRBJ1-1
abundance: -
v_gene: TRBV27
CDR3nt: TGTGCCAGCAGTTTAGACCCGGAGGCTGAAGCTTTCTTT
CDR3aa: CASSLDPEAEAFF

d_gene: -
len: 14
j_gene: TRBJ2-3
abundance: -
v_gene: TRBV10-3
CDR3nt: TGTGCCATCAGTGATTCCGGGAAGACAGATACGCAGTATTTT
CDR3aa: CAISDSGKTDTQYF

d_gene: -
len: 11
j_gene: TRBJ2-7
abundance: -
v_gene: TRBV6-1
CDR3nt: TGTGCCAGCAGCACTCTACGAGGGCAGTACTTC
CDR3aa: CASSTLRGQYF

d_gene: TRBD1
len: 17
j_gene: TRBJ1-1
abundance: -
v_gene: TRBV5-5
CDR3nt: TGTGCCAGCAGCTTAACCGGGACAGGGGGCGCGGGCGTGAAAGCTTTCTTT
CDR3aa: CASSLTGTGGAGVKAFF

d_gene: TRBD2
len: 17
j_gene: TRBJ2-7
abundance: -
v_gene: TRBV15
CDR3nt: TGTGCCACCAGCAGATACAAAGGGACTAGCGGGGGCTACGAGCAGTACTTC
CDR3aa: CATSRYKGTSGGYEQYF

d_gene: TRBD2
len: 15
j_gene: TRBJ2-5
abundance: -
v_gene: TRBV7-3
CDR3nt: TGTGCCAGCGAGAAGGGACTAGCGGGGCAAGAGACCCAGTACTTC
CDR3aa: CASEKGLAGQETQYF

d_gene: -
len: 14
j_gene: TRBJ1-2
abundance: -
v_gene: TRBV7-6
CDR3nt: TGTGCCAGCAGCTTAGCACAGGGAACGTTCGGCTACACCTTC
CDR3aa: CASSLAQGTFGYTF

d_gene: -
len: 13
j_gene: TRBJ1-5
abundance: -
v_gene: TRBV19
CDR3nt: TGTGCCAGTGAAGGGGCGGCAAGCCAGCCCCAGCATTTT
CDR3aa: CASEGAASQPQHF

d_gene: -
len: 12
j_gene: TRBJ1-1
abundance: once
v_gene: TRBV5-1
CDR3nt: TGCGCCAGCAGCTTCGGGAACACTGAAGCTTTCTTT
CDR3aa: CASSFGNTEAFF

d_gene: -
len: 15
j_gene: TRBJ1-2
abundance: -
v_gene: TRBV6-5
CDR3nt: TGTGCCAGCAGTTCGAGCGGGGGTGGAAGCTATGGCTACACCTTC
CDR3aa: CASSSSGGGSYGYTF

d_gene: -
len: 17
j_gene: TRBJ2-6
abundance: few
v_gene: TRBV10-3
CDR3nt: TGTGCCATCAGTGAGTCGACTCGGGGCTCTGGGGCCAACGTCCTGACTTTC
CDR3aa: CAISESTRGSGANVLTF

d_gene: -
len: 13
j_gene: TRBJ2-7
abundance: -
v_gene: TRBV7-2
CDR3nt: TGTGCCAGCAGCTTAACTAGAACCTACGAGCAGTACTTC
CDR3aa: CASSLTRTYEQYF

d_gene: TRBD1
len: 16
j_gene: TRBJ2-3
abundance: -
v_gene: TRBV14
CDR3nt: TGTGCCAGCAGCCGCAATAACCCAGGGGGCACTGGTACGCAGTATTTT
CDR3aa: CASSRNNPGGTGTQYF

d_gene: TRBD1
len: 17
j_gene: TRBJ2-2
abundance: -
v_gene: TRBV2
CDR3nt: TGTGCCAGCAGGGACCCCAAGGGACAGGGAAACACCGGGGAGCTGTTTTTT
CDR3aa: CASRDPKGQGNTGELFF

d_gene: TRBD1
len: 15
j_gene: TRBJ1-5
abundance: few
v_gene: TRBV19
CDR3nt: TGTGCCAGTACCCCGGGACACAGGGGGAATCAGCCCCAGCATTTT
CDR3aa: CASTPGHRGNQPQHF

d_gene: TRBD1
len: 16
j_gene: TRBJ1-2
abundance: -
v_gene: TRBV27
CDR3nt: TGTGCCAGCAGTTCCCATCCTCCGGACAGGAGTTATGGCTACACCTTC
CDR3aa: CASSSHPPDRSYGYTF

d_gene: -
len: 13
j_gene: TRBJ1-2
abundance: once
v_gene: TRBV28
CDR3nt: TGTGCCAGCAGTTTTTGGGGAGACTATGGCTACACCTTC
CDR3aa: CASSFWGDYGYTF

d_gene: -
len: 16
j_gene: TRBJ1-5
abundance: -
v_gene: TRBV18
CDR3nt: TGTGCCAGCTCACCCCCGACACTGTATAGCAATCAGCCCCAGCATTTT
CDR3aa: CASSPPTLYSNQPQHF

d_gene: TRBD1
len: 15
j_gene: TRBJ1-5
abundance: -
v_gene: TRBV7-9
CDR3nt: TGTGCCAGCAGCCCGGACAGGGGAAGCAATCAGCCCCAGCATTTT
CDR3aa: CASSPDRGSNQPQHF

d_gene: -
len: 12
j_gene: TRBJ1-5
abundance: -
v_gene: TRBV7-8
CDR3nt: TGTGCCAGCAGCTTAGTAAGCCTCCCCCAGCATTTT
CDR3aa: CASSLVSLPQHF

d_gene: -
len: 16
j_gene: TRBJ1-2
abundance: -
v_gene: TRBV5-1
CDR3nt: TGCGCCAGCAGCCTGGTGGGGGGGGGCGATTCGTATGGCTACACCTTC
CDR3aa: CASSLVGGGDSYGYTF

d_gene: -
len: 14
j_gene: TRBJ2-3
abundance: few
v_gene: TRBV30
CDR3nt: TGTGCCTGGAGTGTACCGGGGGGCACAGATACGCAGTATTTT
CDR3aa: CAWSVPGGTDTQYF

d_gene: -
len: 15
j_gene: TRBJ2-7
abundance: -
v_gene: TRBV4-3
CDR3nt: TGCGCCAGCAGCCAAGATCCAGGCTCCTCCTACGAGCAGTACTTC
CDR3aa: CASSQDPGSSYEQYF

d_gene: TRBD1
len: 16
j_gene: TRBJ2-1
abundance: few
v_gene: TRBV6-1
CDR3nt: TGTGCCAGCAGTGACCCGCCCGGGACAGGGCACAATGAGCAGTTCTTC
CDR3aa: CASSDPPGTGHNEQFF

d_gene: TRBD1
len: 17
j_gene: TRBJ1-2
abundance: -
v_gene: TRBV7-8
CDR3nt: TGTGCCAGCAGCTTGACCGGGACAGCGGCAGCTAACTATGGCTACACCTTC
CDR3aa: CASSLTGTAAANYGYTF

d_gene: TRBD1
len: 14
j_gene: TRBJ2-2
abundance: few
v_gene: TRBV29-1
CDR3nt: TGCAGCGTGATGGGACAGGGAAGGACCGGGGAGCTGTTTTTT
CDR3aa: CSVMGQGRTGELFF

d_gene: -
len: 14
j_gene: TRBJ1-1
abundance: -
v_gene: TRBV10-3
CDR3nt: TGTGCCTCCTTTAGGACAGACTTGAACACTGAAGCTTTCTTT
CDR3aa: CASFRTDLNTEAFF

d_gene: TRBD2
len: 15
j_gene: TRBJ2-2
abundance: few
v_gene: TRBV15
CDR3nt: TGTGCCACCAGCAGGCTAGCGGGGCTTACCGGGGAGCTGTTTTTT
CDR3aa: CATSRLAGLTGELFF

d_gene: -
len: 15
j_gene: TRBJ1-6
abundance: -
v_gene: TRBV4-2
CDR3nt: TGTGCCAGCAGCCAAGATATACAATTTAATTCACCCCTCCACTTT
CDR3aa: CASSQDIQFNSPLHF

d_gene: TRBD2
len: 16
j_gene: TRBJ2-3
abundance: -
v_gene: TRBV7-3
CDR3nt: TGTGCCAGCTCTAAAGGGCGGGGGGCTGGCACAGATACGCAGTATTTT
CDR3aa: CASSKGRGAGTDTQYF

d_gene: -
len: 14
j_gene: TRBJ2-7
abundance: -
v_gene: TRBV2
CDR3nt: TGTGCCAGCAGTGAAAATTCGGCAGGGGGGGAGCAGTACTTC
CDR3aa: CASSENSAGGEQYF

d_gene: TRBD2
len: 17
j_gene: TRBJ2-5
abundance: -
v_gene: TRBV9
CDR3nt: TGTGCCAGCAGCGTTGGGACTAGCGGGGGGTTCCAAGAGACCCAGTACTTC
CDR3aa: CASSVGTSGGFQETQYF

d_gene: -
len: 13
j_gene: TRBJ1-1
abundance: -
v_gene: TRBV4-3
CDR3nt: TGCGCCAGCAGTCTAGACGTGAACACTGAAGCTTTCTTT
CDR3aa: CASSLDVNTEAFF